This TCR beta chain emerged from a study of early T cells in non-severe SARS-CoV-2 infection. Background on the study: Unpaired chains resulted from sequencing bulk RNA of unsorted whole blood. General study results and limits: Reliance on VDJdb matching favored anti-spike CD8 responses; private and CD4 specificities were missed.

Researchers attached unique molecular identifiers to individual cDNA molecules. Each CDR3 protein gets one entry after TCRdb re-called the 5' RACE reads with MiXCR. The sample lists tens of thousands of distinct CDR3 sequences, roughly 6.1% occurring once. This clonotype was observed a handful of times. What it binds is unknown. CDR1 and CDR2 from the germline V gene are MDHEN and SYDVKM. The V and J ends lost 6 bases and 7 bases respectively, with 12 bases between them. CDR3 length equals 12 residues. The rearrangement links TRBV28 to TRBJ2-5, with D possibly TRBD1 on 5 matching bases. The source material was whole blood. The sequence was collected from an adult who was a healthcare worker with PCR-confirmed SARS-CoV-2 infection or an uninfected control (not recorded which). The CDR3 here is CASSLLRGTQYF. The CDR3 DNA is TGTGCCAGCAGCCTTCTTAGGGGGACCCAGTACTTC.